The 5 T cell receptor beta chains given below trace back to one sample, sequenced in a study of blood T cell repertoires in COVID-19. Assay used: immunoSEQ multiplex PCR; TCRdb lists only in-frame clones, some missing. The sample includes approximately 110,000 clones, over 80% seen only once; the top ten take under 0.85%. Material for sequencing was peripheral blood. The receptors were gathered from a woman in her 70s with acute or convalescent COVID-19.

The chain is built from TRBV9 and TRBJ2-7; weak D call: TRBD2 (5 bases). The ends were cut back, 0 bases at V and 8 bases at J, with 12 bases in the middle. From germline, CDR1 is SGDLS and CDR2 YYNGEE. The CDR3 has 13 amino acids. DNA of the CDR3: TGTGCCAGCAGCGTAGGAGCTAGCAATAAGCAGTACTTC. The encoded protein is CASSVGASNKQYF.

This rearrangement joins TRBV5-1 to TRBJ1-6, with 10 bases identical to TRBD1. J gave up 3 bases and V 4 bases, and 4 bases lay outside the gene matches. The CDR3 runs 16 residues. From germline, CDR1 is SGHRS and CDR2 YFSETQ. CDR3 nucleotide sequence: TGCGCCAGCAGCCCGGACAGGGGGATCTATAATTCACCCCTCCACTTT. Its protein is CASSPDRGIYNSPLHF.

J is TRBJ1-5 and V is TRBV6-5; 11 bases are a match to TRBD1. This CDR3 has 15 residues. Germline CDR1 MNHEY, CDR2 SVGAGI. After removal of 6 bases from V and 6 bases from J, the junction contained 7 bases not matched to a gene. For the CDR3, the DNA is TGTGCCAGCAGCCGGACAGGGGGCGATGGTCAGCCCCAGCATTTT. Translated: CASSRTGGDGQPQHF.

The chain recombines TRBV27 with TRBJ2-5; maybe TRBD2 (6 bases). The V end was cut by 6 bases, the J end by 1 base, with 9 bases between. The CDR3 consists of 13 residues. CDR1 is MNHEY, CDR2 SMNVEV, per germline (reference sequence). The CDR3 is CASRAGRQETQYF. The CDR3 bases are TGTGCCAGCAGGGCGGGACGCCAAGAGACCCAGTACTTC.

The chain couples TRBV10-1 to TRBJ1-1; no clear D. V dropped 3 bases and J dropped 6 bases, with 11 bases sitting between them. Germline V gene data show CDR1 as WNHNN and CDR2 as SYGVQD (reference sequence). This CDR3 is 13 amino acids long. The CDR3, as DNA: TGCGCCAGCAGTGAATTACGGTTTGCTGAAGCTTTCTTT. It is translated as CASSELRFAEAFF.